This T cell receptor beta chain is drawn from a study of cytomegalovirus exposure and HLA in healthy donors. It was with 60 Vbeta and 13 Jbeta primers that the PCR ran. Only in-frame clones appear in the TCRdb table, and some are missing; sequencing was by immunoSEQ multiplex PCR. Counted here are roughly 220,000 clones, about 81% occurring once; the ten biggest clones make up roughly 2.5%. Study-wide results and limits: As a later analysis revealed, most CMV-associated TCR beta chains appeared HLA-restricted. Most TCR sequences were rare, but some public TCRs occurred in many donors.

With regard to this clone: Antigen unknown.

CDR3 length: 16 amino acids. Trimming took 4 bases from V and 2 from J, leaving 14 bases between them. Germline V gene sequence: CDR1 SNHLY, CDR2 FYNNEI. Sequencing was done on a sample of PBMCs. The source is a woman in her 40s in good health and CMV-seronegative. The genes are TRBV2 and TRBJ2-2; possibly TRBD2 for D (6 bases). The CDR3 DNA reads TGTGCCAGCAGTGCCTCCGGGACTTCTAACACCGGGGAGCTGTTTTTT. As protein: CASSASGTSNTGELFF. The complete variable domain, with remaining parts taken from reference TRBV2 and TRBJ2-2, reads EPEVTQTPSHQVTQMGQEVILRCVPISNHLYFYWYRQILGQKVEFLVSFYNNEISEKSEIFDDQFSVERPDGSNFTLKIRSTKLEDSAMYFCASSASGTSNTGELFFGEGSRLTVL.